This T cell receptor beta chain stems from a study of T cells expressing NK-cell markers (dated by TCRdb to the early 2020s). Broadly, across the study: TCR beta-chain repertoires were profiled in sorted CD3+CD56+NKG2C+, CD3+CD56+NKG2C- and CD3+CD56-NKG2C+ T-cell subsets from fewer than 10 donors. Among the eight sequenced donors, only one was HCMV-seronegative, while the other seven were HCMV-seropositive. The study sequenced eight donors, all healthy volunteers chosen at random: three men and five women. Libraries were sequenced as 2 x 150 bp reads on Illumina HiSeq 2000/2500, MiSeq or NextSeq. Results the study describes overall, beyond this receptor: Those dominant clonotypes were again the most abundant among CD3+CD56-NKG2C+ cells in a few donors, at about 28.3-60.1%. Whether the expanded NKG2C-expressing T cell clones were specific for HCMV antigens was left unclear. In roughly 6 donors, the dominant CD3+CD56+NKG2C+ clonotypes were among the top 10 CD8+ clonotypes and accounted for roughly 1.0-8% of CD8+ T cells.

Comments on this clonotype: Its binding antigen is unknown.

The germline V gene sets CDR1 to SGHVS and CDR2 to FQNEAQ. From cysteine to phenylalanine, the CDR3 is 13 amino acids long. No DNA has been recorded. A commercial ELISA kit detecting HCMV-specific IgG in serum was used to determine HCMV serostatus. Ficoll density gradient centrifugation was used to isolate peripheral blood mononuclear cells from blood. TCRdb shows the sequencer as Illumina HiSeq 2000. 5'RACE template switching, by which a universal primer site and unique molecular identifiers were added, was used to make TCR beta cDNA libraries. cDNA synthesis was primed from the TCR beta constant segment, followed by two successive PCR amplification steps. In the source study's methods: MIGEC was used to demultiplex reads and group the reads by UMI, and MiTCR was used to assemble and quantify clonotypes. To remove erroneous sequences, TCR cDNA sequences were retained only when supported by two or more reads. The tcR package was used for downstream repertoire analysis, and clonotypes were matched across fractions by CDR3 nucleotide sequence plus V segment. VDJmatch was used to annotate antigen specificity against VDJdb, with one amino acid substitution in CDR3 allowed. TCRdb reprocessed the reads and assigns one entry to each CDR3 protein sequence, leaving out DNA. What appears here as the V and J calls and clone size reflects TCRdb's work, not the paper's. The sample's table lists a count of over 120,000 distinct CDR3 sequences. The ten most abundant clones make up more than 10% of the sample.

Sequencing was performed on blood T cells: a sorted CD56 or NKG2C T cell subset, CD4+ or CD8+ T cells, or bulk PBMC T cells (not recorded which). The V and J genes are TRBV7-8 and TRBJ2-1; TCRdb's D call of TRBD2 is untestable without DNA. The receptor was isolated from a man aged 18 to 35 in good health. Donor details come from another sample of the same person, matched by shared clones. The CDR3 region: CASSHGLVDEQFF. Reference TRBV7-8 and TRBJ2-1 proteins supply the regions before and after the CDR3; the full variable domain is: GAGVSQSPRYKVAKRGQDVALRCDPISGHVSLFWYQQALGQGPEFLTYFQNEAQLDKSGLPSDRFFAERPEGSVSTLKIQRTQQEDSAVYLCASSHGLVDEQFFGPGTRLTVL.